This TCR beta chain derives from a study of PD-1 and CTLA-4 blockade in melanoma. V shed 2 bases and J shed 8 bases, with 1 base lying between them. Germline V CDR1 and CDR2: SGHTA, FQGTGA. The CDR3 is made up of 10 amino acids. Using immunoSEQ multiplex PCR, the repertoire was profiled, and TCRdb retains in-frame clones only, with some absent. The sample yields 20,000 to 25,000 clones, 70% to 90% seen once. The source material was CD8+ T cells from peripheral blood, sampled before anti-PD-1 treatment. The receptor's source is a human donor with melanoma. This rearrangement joins TRBV7-3 to TRBJ2-1; unclear D gene. CDR3 sequence (DNA): TGTGCCAGCAGCTTAGATGAGCAGTTCTTC. Translating it yields CASSLDEQFF.